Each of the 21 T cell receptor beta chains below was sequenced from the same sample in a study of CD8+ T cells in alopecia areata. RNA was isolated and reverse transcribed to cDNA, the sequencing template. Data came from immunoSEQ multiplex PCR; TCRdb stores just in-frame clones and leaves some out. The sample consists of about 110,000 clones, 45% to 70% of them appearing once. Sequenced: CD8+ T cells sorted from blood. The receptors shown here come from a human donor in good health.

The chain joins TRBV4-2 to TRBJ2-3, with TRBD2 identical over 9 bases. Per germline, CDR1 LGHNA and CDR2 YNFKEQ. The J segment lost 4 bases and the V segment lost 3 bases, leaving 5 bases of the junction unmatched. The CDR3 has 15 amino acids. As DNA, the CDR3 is TGTGCCAGCAGCCATCGGACTAGCGATCCAGATACGCAGTATTTT. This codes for CASSHRTSDPDTQYF.

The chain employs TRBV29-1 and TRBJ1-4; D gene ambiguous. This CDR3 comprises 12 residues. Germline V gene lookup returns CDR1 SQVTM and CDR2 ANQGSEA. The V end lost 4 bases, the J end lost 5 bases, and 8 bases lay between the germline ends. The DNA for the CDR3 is TGCAGCGTTGGGGTCAGCAATGAAAAACTGTTTTTT. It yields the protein CSVGVSNEKLFF. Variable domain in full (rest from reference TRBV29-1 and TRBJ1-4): SAVISQKPSRDICQRGTSLTIQCQVDSQVTMMFWYRQQPGQSLTLIATANQGSEATYESGFVIDKFPISRPNLTFSTLTVSNMSPEDSSIYLCSVGVSNEKLFFGSGTQLSVL.

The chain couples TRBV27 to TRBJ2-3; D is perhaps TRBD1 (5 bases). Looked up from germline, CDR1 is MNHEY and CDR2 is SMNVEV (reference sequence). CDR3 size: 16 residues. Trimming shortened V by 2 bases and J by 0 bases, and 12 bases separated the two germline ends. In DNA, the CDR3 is TGTGCCAGCAGTTTAGGGGCTGCGCGAAGCACAGATACGCAGTATTTT. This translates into CASSLGAARSTDTQYF.

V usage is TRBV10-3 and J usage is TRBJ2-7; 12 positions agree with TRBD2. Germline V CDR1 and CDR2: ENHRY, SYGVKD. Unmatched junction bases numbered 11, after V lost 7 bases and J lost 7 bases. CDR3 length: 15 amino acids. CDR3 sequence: CAITRTSGTREEQYF. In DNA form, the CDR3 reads TGTGCCATCACCCGGACTAGCGGGACCCGGGAGGAGCAGTACTTC.

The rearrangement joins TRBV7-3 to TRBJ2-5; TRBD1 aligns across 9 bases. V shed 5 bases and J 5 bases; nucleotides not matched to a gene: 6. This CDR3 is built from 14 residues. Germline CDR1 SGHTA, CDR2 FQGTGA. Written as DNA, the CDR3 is TGTGCCAGCAGCGCTACAGGGGGCGCGGAGACCCAGTACTTC. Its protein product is CASSATGGAETQYF.

The CDR3 bases are TGTGCCAGCGGTAGCAATCAGCCCCAGCATTTT. Translation: CASGSNQPQHF. The chain links TRBV9 to TRBJ1-5; no reliable D call. The CDR3 has 11 amino acids. Trimming stripped 7 bases from V and 0 bases from J, with 2 bases between. The V gene's germline CDR1 is SGDLS and CDR2 YYNGEE.

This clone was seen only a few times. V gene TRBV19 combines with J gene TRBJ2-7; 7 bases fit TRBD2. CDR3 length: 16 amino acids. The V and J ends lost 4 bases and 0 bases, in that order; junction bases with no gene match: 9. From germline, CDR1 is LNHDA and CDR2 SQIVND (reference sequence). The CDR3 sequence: CASSTPSGTSSYEQYF. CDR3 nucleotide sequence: TGTGCCAGTAGTACCCCAAGCGGGACGAGCTCCTACGAGCAGTACTTC.

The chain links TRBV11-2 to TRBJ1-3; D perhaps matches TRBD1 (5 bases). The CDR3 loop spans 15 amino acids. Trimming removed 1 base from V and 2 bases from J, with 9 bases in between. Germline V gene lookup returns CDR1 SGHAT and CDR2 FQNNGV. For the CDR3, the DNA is TGTGCCAGCAGCTTAGTCGGGGGGACTGGAAACACCATATATTTT. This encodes CASSLVGGTGNTIYF.

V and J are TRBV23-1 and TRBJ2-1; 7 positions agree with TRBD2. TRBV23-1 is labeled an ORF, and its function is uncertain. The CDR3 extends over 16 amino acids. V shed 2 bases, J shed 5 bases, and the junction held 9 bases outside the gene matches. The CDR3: CASSQGVCGSNNEQFF. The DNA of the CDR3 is TGCGCCAGCAGTCAAGGTGTGTGCGGGAGTAACAATGAGCAGTTCTTC.

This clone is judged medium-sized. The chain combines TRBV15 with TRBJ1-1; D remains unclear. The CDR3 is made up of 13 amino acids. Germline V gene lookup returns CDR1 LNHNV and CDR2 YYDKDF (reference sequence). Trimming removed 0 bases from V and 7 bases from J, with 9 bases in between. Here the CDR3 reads CATSRDLRNEAFF. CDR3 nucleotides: TGTGCCACCAGCAGAGATCTCAGGAATGAAGCTTTCTTT.

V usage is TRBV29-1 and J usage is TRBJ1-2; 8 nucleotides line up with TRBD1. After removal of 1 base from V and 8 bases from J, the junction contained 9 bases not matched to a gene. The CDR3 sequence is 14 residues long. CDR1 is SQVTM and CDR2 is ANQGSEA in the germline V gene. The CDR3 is CSVEGGQGALGYTF. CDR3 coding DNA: TGCAGCGTTGAAGGAGGGCAGGGGGCACTAGGCTACACCTTC.

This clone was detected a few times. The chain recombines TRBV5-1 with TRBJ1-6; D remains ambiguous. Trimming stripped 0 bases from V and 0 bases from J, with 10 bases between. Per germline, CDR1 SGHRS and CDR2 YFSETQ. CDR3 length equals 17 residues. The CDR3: CASSLASAYSYNSPLHF. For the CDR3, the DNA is TGCGCCAGCAGCTTGGCCTCAGCCTACTCCTATAATTCACCCCTCCACTTT.

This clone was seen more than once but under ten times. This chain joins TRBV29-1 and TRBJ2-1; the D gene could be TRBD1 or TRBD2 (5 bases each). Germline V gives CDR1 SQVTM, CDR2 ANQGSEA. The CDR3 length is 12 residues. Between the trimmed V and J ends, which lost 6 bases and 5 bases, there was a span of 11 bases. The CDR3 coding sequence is TGCAGCGTGGGACCGGGGAACAATGAGCAGTTCTTC. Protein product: CSVGPGNNEQFF.

In nucleotides, the CDR3 is TGCGCCAGCAGCCAAGATAGGGGGGGGACCTACGAGCAGTACTTC. Its translation: CASSQDRGGTYEQYF. The chain couples TRBV4-3 to TRBJ2-7, with D perhaps TRBD2 (7 bases). This CDR3 contains 15 residues. V was clipped by 0 bases and J by 2 bases, with 11 bases between them. The germline CDR1 and CDR2 sequences are LGHNA and YSLEER.

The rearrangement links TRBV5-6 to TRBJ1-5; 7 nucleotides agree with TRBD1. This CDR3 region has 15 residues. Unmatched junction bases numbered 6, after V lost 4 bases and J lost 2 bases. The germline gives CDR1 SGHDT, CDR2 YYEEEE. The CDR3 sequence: CASSITGDGNQPQHF. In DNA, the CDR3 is TGTGCCAGCAGCATCACAGGGGATGGCAATCAGCCCCAGCATTTT. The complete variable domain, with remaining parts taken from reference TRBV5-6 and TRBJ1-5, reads DAGVTQSPTHLIKTRGQQVTLRCSPKSGHDTVSWYQQALGQGPQFIFQYYEEEERQRGNFPDRFSGHQFPNYSSELNVNALLLGDSALYLCASSITGDGNQPQHFGDGTRLSIL.

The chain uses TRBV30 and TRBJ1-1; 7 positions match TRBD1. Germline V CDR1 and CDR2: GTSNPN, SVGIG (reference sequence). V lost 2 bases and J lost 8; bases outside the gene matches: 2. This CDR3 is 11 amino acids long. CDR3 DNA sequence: TGTGCCTGGAGTTGGGACAGAGAAGCTTTCTTT. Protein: CAWSWDREAFF.

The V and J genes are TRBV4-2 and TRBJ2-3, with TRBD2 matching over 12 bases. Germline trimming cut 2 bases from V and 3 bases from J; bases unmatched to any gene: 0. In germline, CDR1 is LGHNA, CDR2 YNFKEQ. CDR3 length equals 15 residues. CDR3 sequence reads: CASSQLAGGTDTQYF. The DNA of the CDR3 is TGTGCCAGCAGCCAACTAGCGGGGGGGACAGATACGCAGTATTTT.

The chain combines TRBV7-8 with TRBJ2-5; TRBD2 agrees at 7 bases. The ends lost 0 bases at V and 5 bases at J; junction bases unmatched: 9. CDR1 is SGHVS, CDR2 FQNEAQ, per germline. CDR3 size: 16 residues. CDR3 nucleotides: TGTGCCAGCAGCTTAGCGAGGGAGGGCACGATGGAGACCCAGTACTTC. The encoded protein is CASSLAREGTMETQYF.

CDR3 sequence reads: CASSQGRRVQETQYF. The CDR3 nucleotides are TGTGCCAGCAGCCAAGGGCGTCGAGTCCAAGAGACCCAGTACTTC. V gene TRBV14 combines with J gene TRBJ2-5; D is uncertain. This CDR3 has 15 amino acids. Germline loops: CDR1 SGHDN, CDR2 FVKESK. The ends were cut back, 1 base at V and 1 base at J, with 10 bases in the middle.

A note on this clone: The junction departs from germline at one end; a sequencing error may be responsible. In DNA, the CDR3 is TGTGCCAGCAGCCTAGCGGGGGGGACGGATACGCAGTATTTT. It specifies CASSLAGGTDTQYF. The gene calls are TRBV7-8 and TRBJ2-3, with 12 bases that match TRBD2. The CDR3 has 14 amino acids. Germline V gene lookup returns CDR1 SGHVS and CDR2 FQNEAQ.

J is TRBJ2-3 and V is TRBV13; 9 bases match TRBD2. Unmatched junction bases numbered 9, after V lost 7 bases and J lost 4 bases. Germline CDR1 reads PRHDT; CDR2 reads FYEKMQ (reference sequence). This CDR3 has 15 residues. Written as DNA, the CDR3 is TGTGCCAGCATCAATCCGCGGGGGGGCCCAGATACGCAGTATTTT. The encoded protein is CASINPRGGPDTQYF.